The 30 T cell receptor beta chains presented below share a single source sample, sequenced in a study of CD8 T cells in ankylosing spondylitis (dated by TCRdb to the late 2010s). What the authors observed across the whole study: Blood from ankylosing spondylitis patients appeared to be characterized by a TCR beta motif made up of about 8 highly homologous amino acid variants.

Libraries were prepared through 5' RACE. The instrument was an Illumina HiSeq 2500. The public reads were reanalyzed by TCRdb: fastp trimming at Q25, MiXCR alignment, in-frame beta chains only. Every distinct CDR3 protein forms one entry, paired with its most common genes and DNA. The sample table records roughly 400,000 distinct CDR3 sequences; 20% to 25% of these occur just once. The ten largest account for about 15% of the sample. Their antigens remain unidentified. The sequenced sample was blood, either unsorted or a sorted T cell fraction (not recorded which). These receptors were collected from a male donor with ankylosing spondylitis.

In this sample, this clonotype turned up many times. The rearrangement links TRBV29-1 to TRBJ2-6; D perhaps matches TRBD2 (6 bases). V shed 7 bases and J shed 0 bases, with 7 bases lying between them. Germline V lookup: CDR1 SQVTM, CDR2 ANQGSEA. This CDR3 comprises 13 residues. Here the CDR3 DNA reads TGCAGCGGCGGGGACTCTGGGGCCAACGTCCTGACTTTC. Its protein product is CSGGDSGANVLTF.

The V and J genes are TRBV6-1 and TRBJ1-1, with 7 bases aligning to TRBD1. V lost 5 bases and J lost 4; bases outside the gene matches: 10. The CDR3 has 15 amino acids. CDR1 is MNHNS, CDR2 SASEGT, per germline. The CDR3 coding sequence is TGTGCCAGCAGTACGAACAGGGGTTCGGTCACTGAAGCTTTCTTT. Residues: CASSTNRGSVTEAFF.

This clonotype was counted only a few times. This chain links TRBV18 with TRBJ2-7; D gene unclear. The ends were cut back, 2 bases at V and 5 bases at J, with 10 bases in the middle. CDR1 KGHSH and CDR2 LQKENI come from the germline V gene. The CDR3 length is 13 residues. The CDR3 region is CASSPGQLHEQYF. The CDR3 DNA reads TGTGCCAGCTCACCAGGGCAGCTTCACGAGCAGTACTTC.

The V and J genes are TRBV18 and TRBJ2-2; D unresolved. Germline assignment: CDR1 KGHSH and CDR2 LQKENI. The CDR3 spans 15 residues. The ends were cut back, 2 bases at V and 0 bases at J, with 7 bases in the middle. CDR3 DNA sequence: TGTGCCAGCTCACCAGCAATTTCGAACACCGGGGAGCTGTTTTTT. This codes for CASSPAISNTGELFF.

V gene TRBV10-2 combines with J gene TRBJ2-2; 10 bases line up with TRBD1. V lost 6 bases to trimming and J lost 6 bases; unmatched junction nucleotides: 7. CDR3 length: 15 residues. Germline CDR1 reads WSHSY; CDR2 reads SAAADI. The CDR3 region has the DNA TGCGCCAGCAGAGGGACAGGGGTTTTCTCCGGGGAGCTGTTTTTT. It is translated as CASRGTGVFSGELFF.

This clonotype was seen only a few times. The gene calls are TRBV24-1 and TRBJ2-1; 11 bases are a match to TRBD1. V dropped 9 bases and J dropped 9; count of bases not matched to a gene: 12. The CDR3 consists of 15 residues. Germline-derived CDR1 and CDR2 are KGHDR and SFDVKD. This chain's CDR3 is CATGAGTGGLFEQFF. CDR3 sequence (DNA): TGTGCCACCGGAGCCGGGACAGGGGGGCTATTTGAGCAGTTCTTC.

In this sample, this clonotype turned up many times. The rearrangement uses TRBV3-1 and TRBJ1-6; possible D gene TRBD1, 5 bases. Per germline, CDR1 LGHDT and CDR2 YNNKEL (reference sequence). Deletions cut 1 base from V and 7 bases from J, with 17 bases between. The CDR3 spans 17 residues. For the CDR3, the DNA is TGTGCCAGCAGCCAAGTTTTTCGGGATGGGGGAAATTCACCCCTCCACTTT. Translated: CASSQVFRDGGNSPLHF.

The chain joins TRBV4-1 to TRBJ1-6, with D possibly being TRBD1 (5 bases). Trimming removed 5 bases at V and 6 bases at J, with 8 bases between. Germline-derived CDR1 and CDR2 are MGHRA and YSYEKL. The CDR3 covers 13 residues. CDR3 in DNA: TGCGCCAGCAGCTCAGGGCCTAATTCACCCCTCCACTTT. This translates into CASSSGPNSPLHF.

CDR3 coding DNA: TGTGCCAGCAGTAATTTGGCGCTAGGAGGGAACACCGGGGAGCTGTTTTTT. This translates into CASSNLALGGNTGELFF. The V gene is TRBV2, the J gene TRBJ2-2, with TRBD2 as a possible D gene (5 bases). The germline CDR1 and CDR2 sequences are SNHLY and FYNNEI. Trimming pared 5 bases from V and 1 base from J, leaving 17 bases between. This CDR3 region has 17 residues.

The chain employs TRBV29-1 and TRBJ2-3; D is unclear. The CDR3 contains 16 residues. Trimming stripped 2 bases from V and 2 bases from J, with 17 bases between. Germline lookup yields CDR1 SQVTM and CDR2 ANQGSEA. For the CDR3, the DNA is TGCAGCGTTGAATCTAACCGTGGCCCCTTCACAGATACGCAGTATTTT. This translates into CSVESNRGPFTDTQYF.

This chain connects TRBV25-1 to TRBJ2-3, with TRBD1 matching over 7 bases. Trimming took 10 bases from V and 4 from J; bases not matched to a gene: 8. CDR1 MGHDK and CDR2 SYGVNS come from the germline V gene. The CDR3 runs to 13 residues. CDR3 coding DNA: TGTGCCACCCGTCAAACAGGGGCAGATACGCAGTATTTT. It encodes CATRQTGADTQYF.

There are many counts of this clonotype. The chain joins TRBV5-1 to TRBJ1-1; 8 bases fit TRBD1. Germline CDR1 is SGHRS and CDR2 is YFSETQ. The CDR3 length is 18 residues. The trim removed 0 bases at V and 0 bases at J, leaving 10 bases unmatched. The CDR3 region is CASSLGGQGIPMNTEAFF. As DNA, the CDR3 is TGCGCCAGCAGCTTGGGCGGACAGGGCATTCCCATGAACACTGAAGCTTTCTTT.

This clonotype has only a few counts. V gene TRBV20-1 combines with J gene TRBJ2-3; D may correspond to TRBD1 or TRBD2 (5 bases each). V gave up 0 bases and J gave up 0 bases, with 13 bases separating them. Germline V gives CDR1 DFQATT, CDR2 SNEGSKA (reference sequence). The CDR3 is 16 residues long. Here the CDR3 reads CSARDWGSTSTDTQYF. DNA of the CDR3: TGCAGTGCTAGAGATTGGGGGAGCACTAGCACAGATACGCAGTATTTT.

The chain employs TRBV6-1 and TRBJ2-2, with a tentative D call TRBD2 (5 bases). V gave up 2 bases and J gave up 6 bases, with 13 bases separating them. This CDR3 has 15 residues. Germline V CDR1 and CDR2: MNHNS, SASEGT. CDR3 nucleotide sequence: TGTGCCAGCAGTGAATTGAGCTTCGGGGCCGGGGAGCTGTTTTTT. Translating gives CASSELSFGAGELFF.

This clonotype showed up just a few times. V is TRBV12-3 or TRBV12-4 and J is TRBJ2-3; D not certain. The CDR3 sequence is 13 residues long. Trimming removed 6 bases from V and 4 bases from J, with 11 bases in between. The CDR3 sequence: CASSLRGPDTQYF. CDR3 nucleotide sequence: TGTGCCAGCAGCCTCCGCGGCCCAGATACGCAGTATTTT.

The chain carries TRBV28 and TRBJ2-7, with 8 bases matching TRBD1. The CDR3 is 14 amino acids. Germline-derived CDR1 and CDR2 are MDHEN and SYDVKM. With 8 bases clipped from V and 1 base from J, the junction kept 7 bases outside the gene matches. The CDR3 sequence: CASATGGLSYEQYF. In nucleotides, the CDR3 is TGTGCCAGCGCCACAGGGGGTTTGTCCTACGAGCAGTACTTC.

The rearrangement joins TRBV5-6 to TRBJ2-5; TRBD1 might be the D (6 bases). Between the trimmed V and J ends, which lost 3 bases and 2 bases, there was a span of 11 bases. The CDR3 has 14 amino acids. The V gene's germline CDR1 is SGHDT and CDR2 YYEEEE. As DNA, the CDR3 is TGTGCCAGCAGCTCCCCCACAGGGCAAGAGACCCAGTACTTC. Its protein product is CASSSPTGQETQYF.

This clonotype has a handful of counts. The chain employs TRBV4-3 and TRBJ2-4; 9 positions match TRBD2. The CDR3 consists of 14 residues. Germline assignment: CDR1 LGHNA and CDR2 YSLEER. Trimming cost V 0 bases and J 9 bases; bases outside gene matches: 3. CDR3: CASSQDWREGIQYF. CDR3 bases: TGCGCCAGCAGCCAAGATTGGCGGGAGGGCATTCAGTACTTC.

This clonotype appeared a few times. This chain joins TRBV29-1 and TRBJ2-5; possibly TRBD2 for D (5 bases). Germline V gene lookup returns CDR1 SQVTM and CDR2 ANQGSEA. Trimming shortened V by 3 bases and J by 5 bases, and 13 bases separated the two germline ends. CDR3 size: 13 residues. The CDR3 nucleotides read TGCAGCGTTGAGCTGTCCCGAGGGGAGACCCAGTACTTC. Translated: CSVELSRGETQYF.

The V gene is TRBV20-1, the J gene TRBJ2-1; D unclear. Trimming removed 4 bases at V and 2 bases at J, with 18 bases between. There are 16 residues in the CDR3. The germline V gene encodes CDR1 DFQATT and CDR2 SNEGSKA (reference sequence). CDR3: CSANPIRRSAYNEQFF. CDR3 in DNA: TGCAGTGCTAATCCAATACGGCGGAGCGCCTACAATGAGCAGTTCTTC.

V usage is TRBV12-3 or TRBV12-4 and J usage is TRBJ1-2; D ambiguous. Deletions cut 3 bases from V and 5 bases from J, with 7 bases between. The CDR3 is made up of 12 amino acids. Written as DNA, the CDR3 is TGTGCCAGCAGTTTGACGGTGTATGGCTACACCTTC. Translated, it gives CASSLTVYGYTF.

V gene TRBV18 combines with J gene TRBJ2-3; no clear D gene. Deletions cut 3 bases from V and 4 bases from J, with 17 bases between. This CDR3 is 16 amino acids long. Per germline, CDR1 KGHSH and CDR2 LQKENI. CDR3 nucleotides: TGTGCCAGCTCACCCCCGGCTTCCCAAGCCCCAGATACGCAGTATTTT. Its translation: CASSPPASQAPDTQYF.

In DNA, the CDR3 is TGTGCCAGCAGCTTAGCGCCAGGGTCCGGGGAGCTGTTTTTT. Protein sequence: CASSLAPGSGELFF. The gene calls are TRBV7-2 and TRBJ2-2, with D possibly being TRBD1 (5 bases). Germline assignment: CDR1 SGHTA and CDR2 FQGNSA. This CDR3 spans 14 amino acids. Trimming removed 0 bases at V and 6 bases at J, with 8 bases between.

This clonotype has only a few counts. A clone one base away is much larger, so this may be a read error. This CDR3 reads CASRQQGTDTQYF. The DNA for the CDR3 is TGTGCCAGCAGACAGCAGGGCACAGATACGCAGTATTTT. The gene calls are TRBV27 and TRBJ2-3; D remains ambiguous. Germline V gene data show CDR1 as MNHEY and CDR2 as SMNVEV (reference sequence). This CDR3 comprises 13 residues. The germline V and J ends were trimmed by 6 bases and 1 base, with 8 bases remaining between them.

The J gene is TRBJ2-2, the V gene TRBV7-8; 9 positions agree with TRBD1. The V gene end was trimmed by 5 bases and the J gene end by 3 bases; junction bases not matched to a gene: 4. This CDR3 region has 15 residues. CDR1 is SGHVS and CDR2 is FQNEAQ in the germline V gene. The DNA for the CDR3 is TGTGCCAGCAGCACAACAGGGGGCGACACCGGGGAGCTGTTTTTT. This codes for CASSTTGGDTGELFF.

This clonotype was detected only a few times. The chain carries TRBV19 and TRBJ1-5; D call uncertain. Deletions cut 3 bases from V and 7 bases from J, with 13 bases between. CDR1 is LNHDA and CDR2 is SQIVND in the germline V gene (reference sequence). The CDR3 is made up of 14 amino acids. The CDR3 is CASSIPQDGQPQHF. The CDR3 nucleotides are TGTGCCAGTAGTATCCCCCAGGATGGGCAGCCCCAGCATTTT.

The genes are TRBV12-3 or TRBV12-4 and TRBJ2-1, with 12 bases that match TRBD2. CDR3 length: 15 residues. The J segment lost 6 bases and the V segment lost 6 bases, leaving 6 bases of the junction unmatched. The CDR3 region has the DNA TGTGCCAGCAGGCTAGCGGGAGGGCTGGGCAATGAGCAGTTCTTC. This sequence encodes CASRLAGGLGNEQFF.

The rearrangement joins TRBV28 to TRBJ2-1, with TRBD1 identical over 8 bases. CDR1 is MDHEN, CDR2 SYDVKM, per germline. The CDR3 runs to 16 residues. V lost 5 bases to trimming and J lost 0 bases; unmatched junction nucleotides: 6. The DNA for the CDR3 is TGTGCCAGCAGTCCCCCCGACAGGGGCTCCTACAATGAGCAGTTCTTC. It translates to CASSPPDRGSYNEQFF.

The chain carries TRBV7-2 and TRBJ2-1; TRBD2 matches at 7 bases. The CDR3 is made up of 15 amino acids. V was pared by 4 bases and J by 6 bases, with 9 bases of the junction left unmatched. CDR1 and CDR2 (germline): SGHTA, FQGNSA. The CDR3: CASSWETSALNEQFF. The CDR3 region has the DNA TGTGCCAGCAGCTGGGAAACTAGCGCCCTCAATGAGCAGTTCTTC.

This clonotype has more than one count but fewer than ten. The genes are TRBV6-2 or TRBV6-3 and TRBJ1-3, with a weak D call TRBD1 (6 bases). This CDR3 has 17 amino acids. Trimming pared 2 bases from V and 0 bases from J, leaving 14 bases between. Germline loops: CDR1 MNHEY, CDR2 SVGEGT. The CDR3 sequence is CASSYGPGTSSGNTIYF. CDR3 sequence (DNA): TGTGCCAGCAGTTACGGTCCCGGGACAAGCTCTGGAAACACCATATATTTT.